The clone carrying this T cell receptor beta chain was observed many times. What it binds is unknown. The time point was: longitudinal time-point 2. These data are taken from a study of neurological immune-mediated disorders. Findings of the study overall: Whereas HTLV-1-associated myelopathy showed the most TCR clonal expansion, multiple sclerosis showed the least, with levels below those of healthy controls.

Trimming took off 7 bases at V and 4 bases at J, with 14 bases between the two ends. Germline CDR1 is MNHEY and CDR2 is SVGAGI. The CDR3 consists of 15 residues. The cDNA was synthesized by means of template-switch 5'RACE, which was carried out with 10-nucleotide random UMIs. MiXCR, run by TCRdb on the 5' RACE reads, gives a single entry per CDR3 protein. The sample records some 48,000 distinct CDR3 sequences, around 12% being singletons. This TCR came from a male donor with HTLV-1-associated myelopathy (HAM/TSP). The V and J genes are TRBV6-5 and TRBJ1-6; weak D call: TRBD1 (5 bases). The sample comprised PBMCs. The chain's CDR3 is CASTPTRGYNSPLHF. The DNA of the CDR3 is TGTGCCAGCACCCCAACCCGGGGGTATAATTCACCCCTCCACTTT.